There are many counts of the clone carrying this TCR beta chain. Its specificity is not known. This specimen comes from a study of prognosis after radiotherapy for stage I lung cancer. From genomic DNA, two-round multiplex PCR was used to amplify TCR beta CDR3. Primers were specific to each TRBV and TRBJ gene in first-round PCR. TCRdb re-called the multiplex PCR reads through MiXCR, storing one row per CDR3 protein. The sample has some 27,000 distinct CDR3 sequences; around 31% are singletons. J lost 4 bases, V lost 4 bases, and 25 bases had no gene match. Germline CDR1 SNHLY, CDR2 FYNNEI. CDR3 length: 21 amino acids. Overall study results and limits: Samples before stereotactic body radiation therapy had more unique TCR clones (median roughly 10,000 versus 7,000).

The receptor was isolated from a donor at least 50 years old with non-small cell lung cancer. The chain uses TRBV2 and TRBJ2-5, with TRBD1 identical over 9 bases. The specimen was PBMCs, collected before or after stereotactic body radiation therapy (not recorded which). This chain's CDR3 is CASSGPSLGQGNELWGETQYF. CDR3 nucleotides: TGTGCCAGCAGTGGCCCTAGCCTGGGACAGGGCAACGAGCTTTGGGGAGAGACCCAGTACTTC.